This is a list of T cell receptor beta chains from one sample in a study of cytomegalovirus exposure and HLA in healthy donors. Libraries were prepared by immunoSEQ multiplex PCR; TCRdb keeps only in-frame clonotypes and omits some of them. Seen here are 190,000 or so clones, around four fifths observed once, and the top ten hold roughly 1.6%. The sample consisted of PBMCs. These receptors originate from a man aged 50 to 60 in good health and CMV-seronegative. The CDR3 runs from the conserved cysteine through the conserved F or W. D genes are given only for firm matches. Not every row has a clone size; where given, it reads once, few, many or a size class.

CDR3	DNA	D	V	J	size
CASSNPSNNEQFF	TGCGCCAGCAGCAACCCTTCTAACAATGAGCAGTTCTTC	.	TRBV5-1	TRBJ2-1	few
CASSISPPGSNQPQHF	TGTGCCAGTAGTATATCGCCACCTGGCAGCAATCAGCCCCAGCATTTT	.	TRBV19	TRBJ1-5	.
CASSILAASTDTQYF	TGTGCCAGTAGTATCCTAGCGGCTAGCACAGATACGCAGTATTTT	TRBD2	TRBV19	TRBJ2-3	.
CATERPDRVYGYTF	TGTGCCACGGAACGGCCCGACAGGGTTTATGGCTACACCTTC	TRBD1	TRBV28	TRBJ1-2	few
CASSSDRDPSGYTF	TGTGCCAGCAGCTCAGACAGGGACCCTAGTGGCTACACCTTC	TRBD1	TRBV7-9	TRBJ1-2	.
CASREQGSPLHF	TGTGCCAGCAGAGAACAGGGGTCACCCCTCCACTTT	TRBD1	TRBV6-1	TRBJ1-6	.
CASSRGLAEDTQYF	TGTGCCAGCAGCCGGGGACTAGCGGAGGATACGCAGTATTTT	TRBD2	TRBV7-9	TRBJ2-3	.
CASSLGGVDGYGYTF	TGTGCCAGCAGCTTAGGCGGGGTAGATGGCTATGGCTACACCTTC	.	TRBV7-2	TRBJ1-2	.
CASSPLGTGGNRGMNTEAFF	TGTGCCAGCTCACCCCTAGGGACAGGGGGCAATCGGGGAATGAACACTGAAGCTTTCTTT	TRBD1	TRBV18	TRBJ1-1	once
CASSPILGGAAGELFF	TGCGCCAGCAGCCCGATTCTTGGAGGGGCGGCCGGGGAGCTGTTTTTT	.	TRBV4-1	TRBJ2-2	.
CASRLARWEGHADTQYF	TGTGCAAGTCGCTTAGCGAGGTGGGAGGGCCACGCAGATACGCAGTATTTT	.	TRBV12-2	TRBJ2-3	.